This TCR beta chain was found in a study of blood T cell repertoires in COVID-19. The overall study: Researchers got acute and convalescent COVID-19 samples from the United States, Italy and Spain. T cells, B-cell-depleted T cells, or PBMCs supplied cDNA or gDNA.

Repertoires were generated with immunoSEQ multiplex PCR, while TCRdb's copy carries only in-frame clones and drops some. The sample has about 74,000 clones; about 91% are singletons. The CDR3 runs 14 residues. Per the germline V gene, CDR1 is GTSNPN and CDR2 is SVGIG (reference sequence). The V segment lost 5 bases and the J segment 0 bases; nucleotides outside the gene matches: 7. Sequenced: peripheral blood. The chain is built from TRBV30 and TRBJ2-7; the match to TRBD1 covers 7 bases. The receptor was derived from a woman aged 80 or over with active or convalescent COVID-19. The CDR3 DNA reads as TGTGCCTGGGCCCTAGGGGGCTCCTCCTACGAGCAGTACTTC. This gives the protein CAWALGGSSYEQYF.